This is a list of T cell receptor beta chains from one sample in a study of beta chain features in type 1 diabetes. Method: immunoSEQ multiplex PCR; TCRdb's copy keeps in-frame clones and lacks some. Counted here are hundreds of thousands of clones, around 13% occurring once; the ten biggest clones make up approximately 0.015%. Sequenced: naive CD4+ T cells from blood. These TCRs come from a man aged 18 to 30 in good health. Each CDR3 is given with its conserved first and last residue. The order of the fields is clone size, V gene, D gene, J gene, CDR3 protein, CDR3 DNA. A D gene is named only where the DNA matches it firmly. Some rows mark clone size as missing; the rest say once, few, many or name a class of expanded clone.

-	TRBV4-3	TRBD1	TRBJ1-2	CASSQDTGTGAIVNYGYTF	TGCGCCAGCAGCCAAGACACCGGGACAGGGGCCATAGTCAACTATGGCTACACCTTC
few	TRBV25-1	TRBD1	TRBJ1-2	CASSTGTGHGYTF	TGTGCCAGCAGTACCGGGACAGGGCATGGCTACACCTTC
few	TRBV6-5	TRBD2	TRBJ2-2	CASSYRRERGAGELFF	TGTGCCAGCAGTTACAGGCGGGAGAGGGGCGCCGGGGAGCTGTTTTTT
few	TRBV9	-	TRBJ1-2	CASSVALGQSAYGYTF	TGTGCCAGCAGCGTAGCCTTAGGACAGTCTGCCTATGGCTACACCTTC
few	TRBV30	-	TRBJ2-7	CAWSVGGEQYF	TGTGCCTGGAGTGTCGGAGGGGAGCAGTACTTC
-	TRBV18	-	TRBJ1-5	CASSDGENQPQHF	TGTGCCAGCTCGGACGGGGAGAATCAGCCCCAGCATTTT
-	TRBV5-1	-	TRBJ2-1	CASSRTDQNEQFF	TGCGCCAGCAGTCGGACAGATCAAAATGAGCAGTTCTTC
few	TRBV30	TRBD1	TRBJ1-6	CAWSVGRGNSPLHF	TGTGCCTGGAGTGTCGGCAGGGGGAATTCACCCCTCCACTTT
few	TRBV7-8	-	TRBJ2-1	CASSQGPHYNEQFF	TGTGCCAGCAGCCAGGGGCCCCACTACAATGAGCAGTTCTTC
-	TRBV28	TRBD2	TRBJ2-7	CASSSPGLAGRYEQYF	TGTGCCAGCAGTTCCCCAGGACTAGCGGGGCGCTACGAGCAGTACTTC
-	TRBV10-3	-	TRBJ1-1	CAISEMTRGTEAFF	TGTGCCATCAGTGAAATGACCCGGGGCACTGAAGCTTTCTTT
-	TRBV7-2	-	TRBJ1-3	CASSLEGGRVQGNTIYF	TGTGCCAGCAGCTTAGAGGGAGGCAGGGTCCAAGGAAACACCATATATTTT
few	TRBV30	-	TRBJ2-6	CAGDSSGANVLTF	TGTGCCGGCGACAGCTCTGGGGCCAACGTCCTGACTTTC
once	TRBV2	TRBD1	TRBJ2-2	CASSDRDRVTTGELFF	TGTGCCAGCAGTGACCGGGACAGGGTTACCACCGGGGAGCTGTTTTTT
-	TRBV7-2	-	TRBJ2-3	CASSFSSGDTQYF	TGTGCCAGCAGCTTTTCATCAGGAGATACGCAGTATTTT
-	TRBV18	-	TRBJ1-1	CASSPTGGVNTEAFF	TGTGCCAGCTCACCAACGGGGGGCGTGAACACTGAAGCTTTCTTT
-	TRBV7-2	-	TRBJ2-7	CASSRVWSPNEQYF	TGTGCCAGCAGCCGGGTCTGGTCCCCGAACGAGCAGTACTTC
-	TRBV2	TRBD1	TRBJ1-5	CASNNRGNQPQHF	TGTGCCAGCAACAACAGGGGAAATCAGCCCCAGCATTTT
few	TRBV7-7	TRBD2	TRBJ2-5	CASSLGTSGSQETQYF	TGTGCTAGCAGCTTAGGGACTAGCGGCTCCCAAGAGACCCAGTACTTC
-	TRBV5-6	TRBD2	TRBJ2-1	CASTPLAGVVYNEQFF	TGTGCCAGCACCCCGTTAGCGGGAGTTGTCTACAATGAGCAGTTCTTC
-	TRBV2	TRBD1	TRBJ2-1	CASSPRTGGEQFF	TGTGCCAGCAGCCCCCGGACAGGGGGAGAGCAGTTCTTC
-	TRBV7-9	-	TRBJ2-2	CASSLQLADTGELFF	TGTGCCAGCAGCTTGCAGTTGGCGGACACCGGGGAGCTGTTTTTT
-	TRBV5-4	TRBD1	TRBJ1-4	CASRPGQEDEKLFF	TGTGCCAGCAGACCGGGACAGGAAGATGAAAAACTGTTTTTT
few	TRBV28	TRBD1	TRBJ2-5	CASSFRTGSGETQYF	TGTGCCAGCAGTTTTCGGACAGGGAGTGGAGAGACCCAGTACTTC
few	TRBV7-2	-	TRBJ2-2	CASSLGRATGELFF	TGTGCCAGCAGCTTAGGCAGGGCCACCGGGGAGCTGTTTTTT
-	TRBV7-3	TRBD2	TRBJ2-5	CASSPQAGGGETQYF	TGTGCCAGCAGCCCACAAGCGGGAGGAGGGGAGACCCAGTACTTC
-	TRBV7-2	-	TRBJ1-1	CASSLVGGGNTEAFF	TGTGCCAGCAGCTTAGTAGGGGGTGGGAACACTGAAGCTTTCTTT
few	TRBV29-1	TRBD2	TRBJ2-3	CSHILAGGHTDTQYF	TGCAGCCATATTCTAGCGGGGGGTCACACAGATACGCAGTATTTT
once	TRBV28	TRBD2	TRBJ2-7	CATGMGGEHSYEQYF	TGTGCCACAGGAATGGGGGGGGAGCACTCCTACGAGCAGTACTTC
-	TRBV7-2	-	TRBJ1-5	CASSLERGFMDQPQHF	TGTGCCAGCAGCTTAGAGCGAGGGTTCATGGATCAGCCCCAGCATTTT
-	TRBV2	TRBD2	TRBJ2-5	CASRRTSGGPQETQYF	TGTGCCAGCAGAAGGACTAGCGGGGGCCCTCAAGAGACCCAGTACTTC
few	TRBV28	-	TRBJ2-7	CASSSPGGNEQYF	TGTGCCAGCAGTTCCCCCGGGGGTAACGAGCAGTACTTC